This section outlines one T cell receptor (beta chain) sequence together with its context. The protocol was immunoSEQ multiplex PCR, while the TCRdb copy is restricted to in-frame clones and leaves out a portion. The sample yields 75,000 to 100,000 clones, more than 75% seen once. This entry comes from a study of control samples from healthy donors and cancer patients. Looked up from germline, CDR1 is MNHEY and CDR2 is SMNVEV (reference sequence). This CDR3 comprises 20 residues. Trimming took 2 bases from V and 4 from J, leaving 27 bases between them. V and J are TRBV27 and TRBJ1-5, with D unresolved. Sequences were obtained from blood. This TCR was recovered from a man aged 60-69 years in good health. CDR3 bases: TGTGCCAGCAGTTTAGCGGGCGTTCGGGCGGCCGGGGATCCGAATCAGCCCCAGCATTTT. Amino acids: CASSLAGVRAAGDPNQPQHF.